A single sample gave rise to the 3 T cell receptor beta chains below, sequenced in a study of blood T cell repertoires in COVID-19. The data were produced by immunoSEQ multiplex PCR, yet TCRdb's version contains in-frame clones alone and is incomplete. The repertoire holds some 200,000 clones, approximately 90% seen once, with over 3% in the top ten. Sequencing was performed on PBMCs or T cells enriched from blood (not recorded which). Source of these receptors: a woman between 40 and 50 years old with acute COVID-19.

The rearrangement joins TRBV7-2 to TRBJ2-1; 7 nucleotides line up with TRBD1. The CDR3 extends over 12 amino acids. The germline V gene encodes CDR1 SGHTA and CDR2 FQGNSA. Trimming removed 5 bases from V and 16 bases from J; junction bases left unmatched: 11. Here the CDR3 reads CASSPRTGPAFF. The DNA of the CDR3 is TGTGCCAGCAGCCCTCGGACAGGCCCGGCCTTCTTC.

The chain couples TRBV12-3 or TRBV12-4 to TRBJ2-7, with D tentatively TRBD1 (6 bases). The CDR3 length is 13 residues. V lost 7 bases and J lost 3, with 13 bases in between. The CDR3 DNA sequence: TGTGCCAGCACCGTTGACAGGTTCTACGAGCAGTACTTC. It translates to CASTVDRFYEQYF.

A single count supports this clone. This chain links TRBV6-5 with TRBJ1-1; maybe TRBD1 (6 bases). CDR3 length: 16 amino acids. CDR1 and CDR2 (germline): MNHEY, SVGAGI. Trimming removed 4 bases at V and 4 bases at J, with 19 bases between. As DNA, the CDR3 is TGTGCCAGCAGTTTGCGACCAGGGGTTCGAAGCACTGAAGCTTTCTTT. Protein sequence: CASSLRPGVRSTEAFF.